This record covers a single T cell receptor beta chain. Its antigen is as yet unknown. This specimen comes from a study of cytomegalovirus exposure and HLA in healthy donors. At the level of the study: Researchers found that around 80% of under 450 genotyped donors fell within the Caucasian-associated ancestry cluster.

Germline V gene data show CDR1 as MNHEY and CDR2 as SVGAGI. V lost 0 bases to trimming and J lost 5 bases; unmatched junction nucleotides: 6. CDR3 length: 15 amino acids. PCR was performed using 60 Vbeta and 13 Jbeta primers. In the original workflow: A follow-up analysis tallied about 88 million unique TCR beta chains, roughly 11 million shared. Clones were read by immunoSEQ multiplex PCR, and TCRdb kept only the in-frame ones, dropping some. V, J and clone size reflect that table, while D and trimming were determined from the DNA. The top ten clones hold roughly 3.5% of a sample with about 150,000 clones, around four fifths of them seen once. General observations from the study: Sequencing depth roughly uniform across donors was assumed in presence/absence analyses.

This receptor was taken from a male donor in good health and CMV-seronegative. Material: PBMCs. V and J are TRBV6-5 and TRBJ2-5, with TRBD1 matching 7 bases. CDR3 DNA sequence: TGTGCCAGCAGTTACTCGACAGGGTTCGGGGAGACCCAGTACTTC. It specifies CASSYSTGFGETQYF.